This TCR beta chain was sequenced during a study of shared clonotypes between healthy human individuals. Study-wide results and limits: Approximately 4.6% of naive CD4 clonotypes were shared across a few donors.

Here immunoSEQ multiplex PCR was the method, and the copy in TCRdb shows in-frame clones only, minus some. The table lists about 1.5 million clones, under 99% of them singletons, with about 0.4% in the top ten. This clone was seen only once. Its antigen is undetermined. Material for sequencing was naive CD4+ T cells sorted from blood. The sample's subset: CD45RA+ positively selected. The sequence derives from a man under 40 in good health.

The CDR3 sequence is CASSLFFEQYF. In DNA form, the CDR3 reads TGTGCCAGCAGTTTATTTTTCGAGCAGTACTTC. The chain has TRBV28 and TRBJ2-7; D call uncertain. Germline assignment: CDR1 MDHEN and CDR2 SYDVKM. There are 11 residues in the CDR3. Trimming took off 1 base at V and 6 bases at J, with 4 bases between the two ends.